The 21 T cell receptor beta chains presented below share a single source sample, sequenced in a study of blood T cell repertoires in COVID-19. Assay used: immunoSEQ multiplex PCR; TCRdb lists only in-frame clones, some missing. Of about 100,000 clones listed, 90% to 95% are singletons. Sequencing was carried out using peripheral blood. The receptor set was obtained from a man in his fifties with active COVID-19.

This clone was seen once. The chain uses TRBV5-5 and TRBJ2-3; 9 bases match TRBD1. Germline CDR1 is SGHKS and CDR2 is YYEKEE (reference sequence). V dropped 4 bases and J dropped 3; count of bases not matched to a gene: 6. CDR3 length: 15 amino acids. CDR3 DNA sequence: TGTGCCAGCAGCGGAATGGGACAGGGTACAGATACGCAGTATTTT. Translation gives CASSGMGQGTDTQYF.

The chain links TRBV5-1 to TRBJ1-6, with TRBD1 matching over 8 bases. This CDR3 contains 16 residues. The germline V gene has CDR1 SGHRS and CDR2 YFSETQ. Unmatched junction bases numbered 4, after V lost 0 bases and J lost 5 bases. CDR3 coding DNA: TGCGCCAGCAGCTTGGGGACAGGGCAGGATAATTCACCCCTCCACTTT. This sequence encodes CASSLGTGQDNSPLHF. The entire variable domain, with the rest obtained from reference TRBV5-1 and TRBJ1-6, is as follows: KAGVTQTPRYLIKTRGQQVTLSCSPISGHRSVSWYQQTPGQGLQFLFEYFSETQRNKGNFPGRFSGRQFSNSRSEMNVSTLELGDSALYLCASSLGTGQDNSPLHFGNGTRLTVT.

The V call is TRBV27, the J call TRBJ1-6; TRBD1 agrees at 9 bases. V dropped 4 bases and J dropped 6; count of bases not matched to a gene: 7. This CDR3 is 16 amino acids long. Germline CDR1 MNHEY, CDR2 SMNVEV (reference sequence). In DNA, the CDR3 is TGTGCCAGCAGTTGGTCGACAGGGGGAAGTAATTCACCCCTCCACTTT. It is translated as CASSWSTGGSNSPLHF.

V is TRBV11-3 and J is TRBJ1-6; D unresolved. The CDR3 spans 13 residues. Per germline, CDR1 SGHNT and CDR2 YENEEA. The V end lost 1 base, the J end lost 6 bases, and 4 bases lay between the germline ends. CDR3 sequence: CASSLGANSPLHF. CDR3 nucleotides: TGTGCCAGCAGCTTAGGGGCTAATTCACCCCTCCACTTT.

This clone was detected once. The chain carries TRBV2 and TRBJ1-2, with D maybe TRBD1 (6 bases). This CDR3 region has 13 residues. Trimming pared 3 bases from V and 8 bases from J, leaving 13 bases between. Germline assignment: CDR1 SNHLY and CDR2 FYNNEI. The CDR3 coding sequence is TGTGCCAGCAGTGAGCGGGGGGGCGGAGGCTACACCTTC. Amino acids: CASSERGGGGYTF.

This chain uses TRBV25-1 with TRBJ2-3, with TRBD2 as a possible D gene (5 bases). From germline, CDR1 is MGHDK and CDR2 SYGVNS. V lost 5 bases and J lost 2, with 14 bases in between. This CDR3 is built from 15 residues. CDR3 bases: TGTGCCAGCAGTTCGGGCCGAGGGAACACAGATACGCAGTATTTT. Translation: CASSSGRGNTDTQYF.

V gene TRBV7-3 combines with J gene TRBJ2-3, with a possible D match to TRBD2 (6 bases). The CDR3 consists of 13 residues. From germline, CDR1 is SGHTA and CDR2 FQGTGA. Trimming removed 3 bases at V and 2 bases at J, with 6 bases between. CDR3 coding DNA: TGTGCCAGCAGCTTGGGACTCACAGATACGCAGTATTTT. This gives the protein CASSLGLTDTQYF.

The chain carries TRBV24-1 and TRBJ1-2; possibly TRBD1 for D (6 bases). V dropped 3 bases and J dropped 6 bases, with 10 bases sitting between them. This CDR3 comprises 13 residues. Germline values: CDR1 KGHDR, CDR2 SFDVKD. The CDR3 nucleotides are TGTGCCACCAGTGATGGGGGGGGCGATGGCTACACCTTC. This translates into CATSDGGGDGYTF.

J is TRBJ2-1 and V is TRBV21-1; the tabulated D call, TRBD2, remains unverified against the DNA. TRBV21-1 is assigned pseudogene status. The CDR3 is 16 amino acids. CDR3 region: CASSKARESSYNEQFF. The CDR3 coding sequence is TGTGCCAGCAGCAAAGCGCGCGAGAGCTCCTACAATGAGCAGTTCTTC.

CDR3 DNA: TGTGCCAGCAGTGACCGCCGGACAGGTTCCTACACCTTC. It codes for CASSDRRTGSYTF. This chain links TRBV6-4 with TRBJ1-2; 7 bases map to TRBD1. Germline CDR1 reads MRHNA; CDR2 reads SNTAGT. J lost 10 bases, V lost 2 bases, and 7 bases had no gene match. The CDR3 is 13 residues long.

V is TRBV3-1 (or the pseudogene TRBV3-2) and J is TRBJ2-7; 8 bases line up with TRBD1. The CDR3 is made up of 15 amino acids. The germline V gene has CDR1 LGHDT and CDR2 YNNKEL (reference sequence). J gave up 4 bases and V 2 bases, and 7 bases lay outside the gene matches. CDR3 region: CASSQNSDRVYEQYF. CDR3 DNA sequence: TGTGCCAGCAGCCAAAACTCGGACAGGGTTTACGAGCAGTACTTC.

This chain uses TRBV5-5 with TRBJ1-1; TRBD1 matches at 7 bases. The CDR3 has 15 residues. Germline trimming cut 0 bases from V and 0 bases from J; bases unmatched to any gene: 2. Germline CDR1 SGHKS, CDR2 YYEKEE (reference sequence). The chain's CDR3 is CASSLEGAMNTEAFF. The CDR3 nucleotides are TGTGCCAGCAGCTTGGAGGGGGCGATGAACACTGAAGCTTTCTTT.

This chain uses TRBV15 with TRBJ1-1; tentative D call: TRBD1 (6 bases). Trimming left V 3 bases short and J 5 bases short, with 7 bases between. CDR1 is LNHNV, CDR2 YYDKDF, per germline (reference sequence). This CDR3 is built from 12 residues. CDR3 region: CATSRQGTEAFF. The CDR3 DNA is TGTGCCACCAGCAGGCAGGGGACTGAAGCTTTCTTT.

The chain is built from TRBV2 and TRBJ2-5; possibly TRBD2 for D (6 bases). Per the germline V gene, CDR1 is SNHLY and CDR2 is FYNNEI. CDR3 length: 13 residues. The V and J ends lost 6 bases and 1 base respectively, with 9 bases between them. The CDR3: CASREGLQETQYF. CDR3 in DNA: TGTGCCAGCAGAGAGGGACTCCAAGAGACCCAGTACTTC.

This sequence joins TRBV7-2 and TRBJ2-5, with 9 nucleotides matching TRBD1. V lost 6 bases to trimming and J lost 5 bases; unmatched junction nucleotides: 4. This CDR3 has 13 residues. Germline values: CDR1 SGHTA, CDR2 FQGNSA. DNA for the CDR3: TGTGCCAGCAGGGGGGGACAGGGTGAGACCCAGTACTTC. Protein: CASRGGQGETQYF.

The CDR3 coding sequence is TGTGCCAGCAGCTTAGATCGGGCTAGGAGCTTAGACAGGGCCGGGGAGCTGTTTTTT. This codes for CASSLDRARSLDRAGELFF. The V gene is TRBV7-8, the J gene TRBJ2-2; 7 bases match TRBD1. The V and J ends lost 1 base and 6 bases, in that order; junction bases with no gene match: 17. Germline loops: CDR1 SGHVS, CDR2 FQNEAQ. There are 19 residues in the CDR3.

The chain uses TRBV5-6 and TRBJ2-3; 8 nucleotides line up with TRBD1. Trimming cost V 4 bases and J 1 base; bases outside gene matches: 8. The CDR3 contains 16 residues. Germline assignment: CDR1 SGHDT and CDR2 YYEEEE. The CDR3 is CASSGGQGSRTDTQYF. The CDR3 DNA reads TGTGCCAGCAGCGGTGGACAGGGAAGCCGCACAGATACGCAGTATTTT.

This chain joins TRBV6-6 and TRBJ2-1, with TRBD1 matching 7 bases. Germline assignment: CDR1 MNHNY and CDR2 SVGAGI (reference sequence). This CDR3 has 14 residues. J gave up 6 bases and V 0 bases, and 2 bases lay outside the gene matches. The CDR3: CASSYSNRGNEQFF. The CDR3 DNA sequence: TGTGCCAGCAGTTACTCCAACAGGGGCAATGAGCAGTTCTTC.

This clone has a handful of counts. V gene TRBV12-3 or TRBV12-4 combines with J gene TRBJ1-5; D might be TRBD1 (6 bases). V was pared by 6 bases and J by 3 bases, with 9 bases between. The CDR3 spans 13 residues. Written as DNA, the CDR3 is TGTGCCAGCAGATGGACAGCCAATCAGCCCCAGCATTTT. Translated: CASRWTANQPQHF.

The gene calls are TRBV30 and TRBJ2-5; D may be TRBD2 (8 bases). The CDR3 runs to 16 residues. V was shortened by 2 bases and J by 1 base, with 17 bases between the two germline ends. CDR1 and CDR2 from the germline V gene are GTSNPN and SVGIG (reference sequence). The chain's CDR3 is CAWSRGLAGTQETQYF. The CDR3 DNA is TGTGCCTGGAGTAGGGGGCTAGCGGGCACCCAAGAGACCCAGTACTTC. The full variable domain, with the rest looked up from reference TRBV30 and TRBJ2-5, is SQTIHQWPATLVQPVGSPLSLECTVEGTSNPNLYWYRQAAGRGLQLLFYSVGIGQISSEVPQNLSASRPQDRQFILSSKKLLLSDSGFYLCAWSRGLAGTQETQYFGPGTRLLVL.

The rearrangement joins TRBV6-5 to TRBJ1-6; D not certain. The CDR3 loop spans 14 amino acids. V gave up 5 bases and J gave up 8 bases, with 13 bases separating them. Germline V lookup: CDR1 MNHEY, CDR2 SVGAGI. Written as DNA, the CDR3 is TGTGCCAGCAGTAAACTTAGGCGGGATTCACCCCTCCACTTT. This encodes CASSKLRRDSPLHF.